These 22 T cell receptor beta chains were all obtained from the same sample, sequenced in a study of response to subunit inactivated influenza vaccine. MiXCR, run by TCRdb on the RT-PCR reads, gives a single entry per CDR3 protein. The data show roughly 700,000 distinct CDR3 sequences, approximately 15% seen once. This specimen was PBMCs from blood, taken 14 to 15 days before vaccination. These receptors were taken from a man between 50 and 59 years old who received an inactivated influenza vaccine.

The table lists this clonotype with many counts. This sequence joins TRBV12-3 or TRBV12-4 and TRBJ1-6; no reliable D call. The CDR3 loop spans 13 amino acids. V was cut by 6 bases and J by 4 bases, with 7 bases left in between. CDR3 amino acids: CASSGRYNSPLHF. The CDR3 DNA follows: TGTGCCAGCAGCGGCAGATATAATTCACCCCTCCACTTT.

This clonotype has more than one count but fewer than ten. This chain connects TRBV25-1 to TRBJ2-4; D perhaps matches TRBD2 (6 bases). The CDR3 length is 16 residues. Per the germline V gene, CDR1 is MGHDK and CDR2 is SYGVNS. V was clipped by 3 bases and J by 3 bases, with 15 bases between them. CDR3 DNA sequence: TGTGCCAGCAGTGAGACTAGATCGGTATACAAAAACATTCAGTACTTC. Protein product: CASSETRSVYKNIQYF.

The genes are TRBV4-1 and TRBJ2-2; TRBD2 matches at 10 bases. CDR1 is MGHRA and CDR2 is YSYEKL in the germline V gene. The junction had 6 bases not matched to a gene; V was cut back by 1 base and J by 4 bases. The CDR3 runs to 17 residues. CDR3 nucleotide sequence: TGCGCCAGCAGCCAAGCCCTAGCGGGAGTCGGCACCGGGGAGCTGTTTTTT. Translated: CASSQALAGVGTGELFF.

This clonotype was counted only a few times. The chain employs TRBV20-1 and TRBJ2-1, with D unresolved. V lost 5 bases, J lost 6 bases, and 14 bases lay in between. The CDR3 is 13 residues long. The germline gives CDR1 DFQATT, CDR2 SNEGSKA (reference sequence). CDR3 coding DNA: TGCAGTGCTCCCTGGGTCACCTCCAATGAGCAGTTCTTC. This translates into CSAPWVTSNEQFF.

This clonotype has more than one count but fewer than ten. The V call is TRBV5-1, the J call TRBJ1-4, with 7 bases lining up with TRBD1. This CDR3 comprises 14 residues. CDR1 and CDR2 from the germline V gene are SGHRS and YFSETQ. V trimming: 3 bases; J trimming: 8 bases; junction bases outside the gene matches: 7. CDR3: CASSSRGSEEKLFF. In DNA form, the CDR3 reads TGCGCCAGCAGCTCCAGGGGGTCGGAGGAAAAACTGTTTTTT.

This clonotype showed up just a few times. The V and J genes are TRBV20-1 and TRBJ2-3; D is ambiguous. The CDR3 is made up of 12 amino acids. Germline V gene data show CDR1 as DFQATT and CDR2 as SNEGSKA (reference sequence). The ends were cut back, 6 bases at V and 6 bases at J, with 13 bases in the middle. CDR3 sequence (DNA): TGCAGTGCCCCACCCCTTGGTGATACGCAGTATTTT. Protein sequence: CSAPPLGDTQYF.

This clonotype was seen a few times. The J gene is TRBJ1-2, the V gene TRBV6-5, with TRBD1 as a possible D gene (6 bases). With 2 bases removed from V and 3 bases from J, the gap between germline ends came to 16 bases. Germline V gene data show CDR1 as MNHEY and CDR2 as SVGAGI. This CDR3 is 16 amino acids long. The CDR3 here is CASSYPTTGAYYGYTF. DNA of the CDR3: TGTGCCAGCAGTTACCCTACCACGGGGGCTTACTATGGCTACACCTTC.

This clonotype appeared once. An end of the junction differs from the germline gene, which may be a read error. V is TRBV5-1 and J is TRBJ2-1; 7 nucleotides align to TRBD2. CDR1 is SGHRS, CDR2 YFSETQ, per germline. The CDR3 totals 14 residues. The CDR3 is CASSWGGSYKEQFF. The CDR3, as DNA: TGCGCCAGCAGCTGGGGGGGTTCCTACAAAGAGCAGTTCTTC. Together with reference TRBV5-1 and TRBJ2-1, the CDR3 gives the full variable domain: KAGVTQTPRYLIKTRGQQVTLSCSPISGHRSVSWYQQTPGQGLQFLFEYFSETQRNKGNFPGRFSGRQFSNSRSEMNVSTLELGDSALYLCASSWGGSYKEQFFGPGTRLTVL.

The table lists this clonotype with a few counts. The chain is built from TRBV20-1 and TRBJ2-1; D not certain. The CDR3 runs 15 residues. The V and J ends lost 0 bases and 0 bases respectively, with 9 bases between them. CDR1 and CDR2 from the germline V gene are DFQATT and SNEGSKA (reference sequence). The CDR3, as DNA: TGCAGTGCTAGAGATCCCGATCACTCCTACAATGAGCAGTTCTTC. This gives the protein CSARDPDHSYNEQFF.

The rearrangement joins TRBV19 to TRBJ2-7, with 7 bases fitting TRBD1. The V gene's germline CDR1 is LNHDA and CDR2 SQIVND (reference sequence). V dropped 4 bases and J dropped 7; count of bases not matched to a gene: 13. The CDR3 spans 15 residues. The chain's CDR3 is CASSKPGDRPGEQYF. DNA for the CDR3: TGTGCCAGTAGTAAACCCGGGGACAGACCGGGAGAGCAGTACTTC.

V is TRBV24-1 and J is TRBJ2-2, with D uncertain. The CDR3 spans 14 residues. Looked up from germline, CDR1 is KGHDR and CDR2 is SFDVKD. V was trimmed by 10 bases and J by 1 base, leaving 12 bases between them. The CDR3 coding sequence is TGTGCCACTCAGCCGCCGAGGAACACCGGGGAGCTGTTTTTT. It encodes CATQPPRNTGELFF.

V gene TRBV20-1 combines with J gene TRBJ2-1, with TRBD1 as a possible D gene (5 bases). V was pared by 5 bases and J by 2 bases, with 16 bases between. Per the germline V gene, CDR1 is DFQATT and CDR2 is SNEGSKA (reference sequence). This CDR3 spans 15 amino acids. In DNA, the CDR3 is TGCAGTGCTCCCGGCTTGCAGGGCACCTACAATGAGCAGTTCTTC. Amino acids: CSAPGLQGTYNEQFF.

This rearrangement joins TRBV9 to TRBJ2-3; 8 bases fit TRBD1. The CDR3 has 18 residues. V was clipped by 4 bases and J by 1 base; unmatched bases: 14. CDR1 and CDR2 from the germline V gene are SGDLS and YYNGEE. The CDR3: CASSTSISPGQGTDTQYF. The CDR3 nucleotides read TGTGCCAGCAGCACCTCAATCTCACCGGGACAGGGCACAGATACGCAGTATTTT. The entire variable domain, with the rest obtained from reference TRBV9 and TRBJ2-3, is as follows: DSGVTQTPKHLITATGQRVTLRCSPRSGDLSVYWYQQSLDQGLQFLIQYYNGEERAKGNILERFSAQQFPDLHSELNLSSLELGDSALYFCASSTSISPGQGTDTQYFGPGTRLTVL.

This clonotype occurred a few times. V is TRBV11-2 and J is TRBJ2-3; D remains ambiguous. V dropped 5 bases and J dropped 6 bases, with 15 bases sitting between them. Germline values: CDR1 SGHAT, CDR2 FQNNGV. CDR3 length equals 14 residues. The CDR3 protein is CASSRLTSRDTQYF. The CDR3 DNA reads as TGTGCCAGCAGCCGACTGACCTCGAGGGATACGCAGTATTTT.

The chain employs TRBV6-2 or TRBV6-3 and TRBJ2-7, with 8 bases aligning to TRBD2. V gave up 2 bases and J gave up 6 bases; unmatched junction bases: 12. Germline V lookup: CDR1 MNHEY, CDR2 SVGEGT. This CDR3 contains 16 residues. The chain's CDR3 is CASSYQEGGGQLEQYF. The CDR3 nucleotides read TGTGCCAGCAGTTACCAGGAAGGCGGGGGGCAGCTCGAGCAGTACTTC.

This clonotype has more than one count but fewer than ten. V is TRBV4-3 and J is TRBJ1-2; the D gene is possibly TRBD1 (5 bases). Trimming took off 0 bases at V and 2 bases at J, with 16 bases between the two ends. The CDR3 sequence is 17 residues long. The germline V gene encodes CDR1 LGHNA and CDR2 YSLEER. This chain's CDR3 is CASSQDFQGPTNYGYTF. In DNA form, the CDR3 reads TGCGCCAGCAGCCAAGATTTTCAGGGTCCAACCAACTATGGCTACACCTTC.

This clonotype was seen at least ten times. J is TRBJ2-3 and V is TRBV5-1; D is undetermined. V was cut by 4 bases and J by 5 bases, with 8 bases left in between. Germline assignment: CDR1 SGHRS and CDR2 YFSETQ. This CDR3 is built from 12 residues. In nucleotides, the CDR3 is TGCGCCAGCAGCCTGAAGAGAGATACGCAGTATTTT. Its translation is CASSLKRDTQYF.

This clonotype was seen a handful of times. In nucleotides, the CDR3 is TGTGCCAGCAGTGATCATTGGGGGGCTAGCACAGATACGCAGTATTTT. It specifies CASSDHWGASTDTQYF. The chain couples TRBV6-4 to TRBJ2-3; D possibly matches TRBD1 or TRBD2 (6 bases each). The ends were cut back, 3 bases at V and 0 bases at J, with 13 bases in the middle. Per germline, CDR1 MRHNA and CDR2 SNTAGT. This CDR3 is 16 amino acids long.

This clonotype turned up a few times. The chain couples TRBV5-8 to TRBJ2-3; 9 nucleotides agree with TRBD2. The CDR3 sequence is 15 residues long. CDR1 is SGHTS, CDR2 YDEGEE, per germline. V trimming: 0 bases; J trimming: 4 bases; junction bases outside the gene matches: 3. Here the CDR3 DNA reads TGTGCCAGCAGCTTGGGGACTAGCGACGCAGATACGCAGTATTTT. Translated: CASSLGTSDADTQYF.

The chain employs TRBV6-5 and TRBJ1-2; D remains ambiguous. This CDR3 has 14 residues. The germline V gene has CDR1 MNHEY and CDR2 SVGAGI. Deletions cut 0 bases from V and 8 bases from J, with 13 bases between. CDR3 nucleotides: TGTGCCAGCAGTTACTCGAACCATAATGGGGGCTACACCTTC. Translating it yields CASSYSNHNGGYTF.

J is TRBJ2-5 and V is TRBV24-1, with 7 positions matching TRBD2. The CDR3 contains 18 residues. J was trimmed by 3 bases and V by 4 bases; bases with no gene match: 16. CDR1 is KGHDR and CDR2 is SFDVKD in the germline V gene. The CDR3 spells CATSDSRPSGPHKETQYF. The CDR3 DNA reads TGTGCCACCAGTGACTCCAGACCTAGCGGCCCTCACAAAGAGACCCAGTACTTC.

There are a few counts of this clonotype. The chain is built from TRBV5-1 and TRBJ1-1, with a possible D match to TRBD1 (5 bases). Trimming left V 4 bases short and J 3 bases short, with 16 bases between. The CDR3 has 15 amino acids. In germline, CDR1 is SGHRS, CDR2 YFSETQ. The CDR3 DNA sequence: TGCGCCAGCAGCCCTCCCGGGACGGGAGACACTGAAGCTTTCTTT. Translating it yields CASSPPGTGDTEAFF.